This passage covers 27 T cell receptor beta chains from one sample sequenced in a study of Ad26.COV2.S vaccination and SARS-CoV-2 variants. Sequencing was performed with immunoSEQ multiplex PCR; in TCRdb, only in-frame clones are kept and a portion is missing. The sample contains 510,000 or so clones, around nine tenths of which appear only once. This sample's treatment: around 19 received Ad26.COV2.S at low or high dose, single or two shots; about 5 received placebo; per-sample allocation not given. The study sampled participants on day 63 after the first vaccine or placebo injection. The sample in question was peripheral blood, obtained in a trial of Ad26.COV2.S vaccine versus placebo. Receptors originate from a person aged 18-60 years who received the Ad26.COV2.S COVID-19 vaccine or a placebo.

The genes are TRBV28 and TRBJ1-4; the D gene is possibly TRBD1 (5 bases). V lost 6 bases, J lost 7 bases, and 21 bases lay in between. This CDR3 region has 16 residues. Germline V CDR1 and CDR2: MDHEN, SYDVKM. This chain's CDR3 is CASRPRVGPRGEKLFF. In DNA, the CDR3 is TGTGCCAGCAGGCCCAGGGTCGGGCCTCGGGGTGAAAAACTGTTTTTT.

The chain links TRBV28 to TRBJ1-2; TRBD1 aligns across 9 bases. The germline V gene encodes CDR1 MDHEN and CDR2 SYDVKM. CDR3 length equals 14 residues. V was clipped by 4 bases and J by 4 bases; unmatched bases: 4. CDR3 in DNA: TGTGCCAGCAGTTCCCCGGGACAGGGCTATGGCTACACCTTC. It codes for CASSSPGQGYGYTF.

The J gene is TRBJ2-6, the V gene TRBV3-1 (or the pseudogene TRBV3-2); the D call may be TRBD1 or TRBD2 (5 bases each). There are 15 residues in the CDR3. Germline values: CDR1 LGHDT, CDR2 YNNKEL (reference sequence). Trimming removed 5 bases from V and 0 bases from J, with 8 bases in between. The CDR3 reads CASSGTSSGANVLTF. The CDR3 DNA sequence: TGTGCCAGCAGCGGGACCAGCTCTGGGGCCAACGTCCTGACTTTC.

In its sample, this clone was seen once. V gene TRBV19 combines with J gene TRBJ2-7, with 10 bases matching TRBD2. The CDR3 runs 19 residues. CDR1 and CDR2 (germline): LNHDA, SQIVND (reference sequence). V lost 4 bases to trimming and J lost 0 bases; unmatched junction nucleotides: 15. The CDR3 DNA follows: TGTGCCAGTAGTACCAAAACTCTGCCGGGACTAGCGTCCTCCTACGAGCAGTACTTC. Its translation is CASSTKTLPGLASSYEQYF.

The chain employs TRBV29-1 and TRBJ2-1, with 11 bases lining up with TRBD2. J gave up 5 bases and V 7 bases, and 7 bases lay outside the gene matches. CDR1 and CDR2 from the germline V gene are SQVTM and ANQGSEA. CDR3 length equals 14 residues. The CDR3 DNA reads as TGCAGCGGTCAAAGGACTAGCGGGCACAATGAGCAGTTCTTC. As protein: CSGQRTSGHNEQFF.

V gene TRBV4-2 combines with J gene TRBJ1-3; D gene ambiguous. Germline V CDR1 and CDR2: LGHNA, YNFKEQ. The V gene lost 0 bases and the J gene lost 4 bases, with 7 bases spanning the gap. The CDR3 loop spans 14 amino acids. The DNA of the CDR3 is TGTGCCAGCAGCCAAGACCACCTGGGAAACACCATATATTTT. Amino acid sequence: CASSQDHLGNTIYF.

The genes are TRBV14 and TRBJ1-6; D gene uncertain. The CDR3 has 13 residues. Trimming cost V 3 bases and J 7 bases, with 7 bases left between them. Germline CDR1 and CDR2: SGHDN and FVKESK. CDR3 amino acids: CASSHLRNSPLHF. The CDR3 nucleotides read TGTGCCAGCAGCCATCTCAGGAATTCACCCCTCCACTTT.

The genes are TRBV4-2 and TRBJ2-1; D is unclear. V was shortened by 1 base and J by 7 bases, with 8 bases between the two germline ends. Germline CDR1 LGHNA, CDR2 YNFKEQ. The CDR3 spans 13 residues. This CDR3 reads CASSQVLGNEQFF. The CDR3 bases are TGTGCCAGCAGCCAAGTCCTAGGGAATGAGCAGTTCTTC.

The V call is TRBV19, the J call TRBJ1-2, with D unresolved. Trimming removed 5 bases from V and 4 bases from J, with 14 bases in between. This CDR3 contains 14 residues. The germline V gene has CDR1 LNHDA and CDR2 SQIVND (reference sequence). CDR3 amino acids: CASSPAASVYGYTF. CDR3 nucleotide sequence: TGTGCCAGTAGTCCCGCCGCCAGCGTCTATGGCTACACCTTC.

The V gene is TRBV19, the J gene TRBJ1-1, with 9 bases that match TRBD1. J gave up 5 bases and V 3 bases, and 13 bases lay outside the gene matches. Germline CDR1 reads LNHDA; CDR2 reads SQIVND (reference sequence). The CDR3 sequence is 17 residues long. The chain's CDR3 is CASSITISGTGRTEAFF. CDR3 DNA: TGTGCCAGTAGTATTACGATCTCCGGGACAGGGCGTACTGAAGCTTTCTTT.

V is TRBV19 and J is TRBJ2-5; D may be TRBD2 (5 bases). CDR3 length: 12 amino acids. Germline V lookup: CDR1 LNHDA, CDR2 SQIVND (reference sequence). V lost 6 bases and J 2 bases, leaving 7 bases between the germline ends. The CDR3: CASRGRQETQYF. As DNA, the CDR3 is TGTGCCAGTAGAGGGAGACAAGAGACCCAGTACTTC.

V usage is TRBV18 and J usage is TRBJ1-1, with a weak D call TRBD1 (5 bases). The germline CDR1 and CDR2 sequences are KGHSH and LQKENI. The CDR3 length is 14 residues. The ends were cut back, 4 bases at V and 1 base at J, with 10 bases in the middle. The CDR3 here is CASSLKTGNTEAFF. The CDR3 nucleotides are TGTGCCAGCTCACTAAAAACAGGGAACACTGAAGCTTTCTTT.

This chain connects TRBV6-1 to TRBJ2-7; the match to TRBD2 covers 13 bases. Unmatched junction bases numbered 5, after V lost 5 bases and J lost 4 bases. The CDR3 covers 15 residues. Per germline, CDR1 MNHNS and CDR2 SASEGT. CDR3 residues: CASSSLLAGGYEQYF. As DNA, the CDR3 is TGTGCCAGCAGTTCCTTACTAGCGGGAGGGTACGAGCAGTACTTC.

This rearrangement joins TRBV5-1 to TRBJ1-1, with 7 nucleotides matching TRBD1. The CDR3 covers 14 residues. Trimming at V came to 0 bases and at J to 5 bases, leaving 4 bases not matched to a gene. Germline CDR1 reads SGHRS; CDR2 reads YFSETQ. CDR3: CASSLDYRGTEAFF. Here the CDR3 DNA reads TGCGCCAGCAGCTTGGATTACAGGGGAACTGAAGCTTTCTTT.

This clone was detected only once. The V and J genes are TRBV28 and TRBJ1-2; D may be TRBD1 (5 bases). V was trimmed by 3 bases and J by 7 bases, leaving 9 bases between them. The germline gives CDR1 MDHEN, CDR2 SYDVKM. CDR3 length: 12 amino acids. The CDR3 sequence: CASSLGGFGYTF. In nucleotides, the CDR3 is TGTGCCAGCAGTTTGGGGGGGTTTGGCTACACCTTC.

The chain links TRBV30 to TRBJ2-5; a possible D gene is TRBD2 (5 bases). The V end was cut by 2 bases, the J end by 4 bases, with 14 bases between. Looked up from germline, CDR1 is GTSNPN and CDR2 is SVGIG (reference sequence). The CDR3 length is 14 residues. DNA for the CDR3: TGTGCCTGGAGTATATCGGAGGTCGTAGAGACCCAGTACTTC. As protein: CAWSISEVVETQYF.

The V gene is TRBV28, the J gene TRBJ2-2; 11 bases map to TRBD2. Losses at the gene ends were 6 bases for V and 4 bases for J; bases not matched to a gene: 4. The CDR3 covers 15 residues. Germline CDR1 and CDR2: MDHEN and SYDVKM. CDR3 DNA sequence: TGTGCCAGCAGCACTAGCGGGAGTATCACCGGGGAGCTGTTTTTT. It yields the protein CASSTSGSITGELFF.

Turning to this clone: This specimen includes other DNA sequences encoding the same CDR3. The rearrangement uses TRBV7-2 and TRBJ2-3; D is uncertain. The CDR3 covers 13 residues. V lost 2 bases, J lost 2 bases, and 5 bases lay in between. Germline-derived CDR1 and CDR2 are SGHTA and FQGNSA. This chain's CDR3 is CASSLSFTDTQYF. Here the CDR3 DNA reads TGTGCCAGCAGCTTATCGTTCACAGATACGCAGTATTTT. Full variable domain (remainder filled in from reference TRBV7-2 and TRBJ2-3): GAGVSQSPSNKVTEKGKDVELRCDPISGHTALYWYRQSLGQGLEFLIYFQGNSAPDKSGLPSDRFSAERTGGSVSTLTIQRTQQEDSAVYLCASSLSFTDTQYFGPGTRLTVL.

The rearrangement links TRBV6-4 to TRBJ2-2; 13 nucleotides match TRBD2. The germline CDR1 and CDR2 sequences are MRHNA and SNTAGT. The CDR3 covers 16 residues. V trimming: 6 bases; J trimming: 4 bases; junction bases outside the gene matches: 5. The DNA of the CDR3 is TGTGCCAGCAGCGCACTAGCGGGAGGGGCCACCGGGGAGCTGTTTTTT. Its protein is CASSALAGGATGELFF.

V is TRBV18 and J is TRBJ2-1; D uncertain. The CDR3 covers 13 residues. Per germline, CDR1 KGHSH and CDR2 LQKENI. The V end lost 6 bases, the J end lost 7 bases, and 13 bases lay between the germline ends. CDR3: CASSRTRVNEQFF. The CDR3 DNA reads TGTGCCAGCTCCCGTACCCGGGTTAATGAGCAGTTCTTC.

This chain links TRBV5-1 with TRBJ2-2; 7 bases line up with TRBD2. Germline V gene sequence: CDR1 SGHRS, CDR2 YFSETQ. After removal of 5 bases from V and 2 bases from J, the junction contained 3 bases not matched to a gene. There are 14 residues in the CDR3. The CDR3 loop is CASRSSGNTGELFF. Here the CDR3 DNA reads TGCGCCAGCAGGTCTAGCGGTAACACCGGGGAGCTGTTTTTT.

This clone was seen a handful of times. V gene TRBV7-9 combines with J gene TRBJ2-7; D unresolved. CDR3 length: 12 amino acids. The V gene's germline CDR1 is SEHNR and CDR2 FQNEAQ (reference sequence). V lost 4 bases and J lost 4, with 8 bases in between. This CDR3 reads CASSYSGYEQYF. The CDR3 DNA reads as TGTGCCAGCAGCTACTCAGGATACGAGCAGTACTTC.

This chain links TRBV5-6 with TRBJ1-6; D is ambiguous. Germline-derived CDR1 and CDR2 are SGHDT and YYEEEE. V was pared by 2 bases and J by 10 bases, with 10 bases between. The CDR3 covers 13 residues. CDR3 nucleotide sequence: TGTGCCAGCAGCTTAAACAGAGACTCACCCCTCCACTTT. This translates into CASSLNRDSPLHF.

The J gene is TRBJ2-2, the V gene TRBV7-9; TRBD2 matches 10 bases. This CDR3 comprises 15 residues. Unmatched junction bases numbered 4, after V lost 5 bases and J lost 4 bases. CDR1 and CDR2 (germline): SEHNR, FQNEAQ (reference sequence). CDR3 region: CASSPIAGGTGELFF. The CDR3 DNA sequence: TGTGCCAGCAGCCCTATAGCGGGAGGCACCGGGGAGCTGTTTTTT.

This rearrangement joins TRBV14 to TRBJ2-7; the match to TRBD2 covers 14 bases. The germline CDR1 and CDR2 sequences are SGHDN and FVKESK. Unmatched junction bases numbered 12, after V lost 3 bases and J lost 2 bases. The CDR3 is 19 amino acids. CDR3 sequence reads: CASSHPSGTSGRRAYEQYF. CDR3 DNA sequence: TGTGCCAGCAGCCATCCCTCCGGGACTAGCGGGAGAAGGGCCTACGAGCAGTACTTC.

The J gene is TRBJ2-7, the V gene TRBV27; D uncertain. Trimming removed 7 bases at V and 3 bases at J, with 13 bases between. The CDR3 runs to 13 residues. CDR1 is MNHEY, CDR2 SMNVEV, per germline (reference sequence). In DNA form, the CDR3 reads TGTGCCAGCACCCTGAGGTCCGGCTACGAGCAGTACTTC. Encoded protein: CASTLRSGYEQYF.

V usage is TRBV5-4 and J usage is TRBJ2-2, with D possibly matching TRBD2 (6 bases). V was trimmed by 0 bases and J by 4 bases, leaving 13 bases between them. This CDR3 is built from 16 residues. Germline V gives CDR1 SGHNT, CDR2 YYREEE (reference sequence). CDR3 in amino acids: CASSLAPGAGTGELFF. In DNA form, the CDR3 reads TGTGCCAGCAGCTTGGCGCCGGGAGCGGGCACCGGGGAGCTGTTTTTT.